These 2 T cell receptor beta chains were all obtained from the same sample, sequenced in a study of molecular identifiers for immune sequencing clone quantification. TCRdb ran MiXCR on the PCR reads and lists one entry per CDR3 protein. The sample includes a few hundred thousand distinct CDR3 sequences, 25% seen only once; the top ten take around 0.8%. The specimen sequenced was naive CD8+ T cells from blood, with Jurkat cell RNA spiked in. Subset noted: FACS-sorted CD8+CD4-CCR7+CD45RA+ naive T cells. These receptors were obtained from a human donor in good health. Some libraries in this study had Jurkat cell RNA spiked in.

This clonotype was picked up many times. The chain combines TRBV7-9 with TRBJ2-7; the match to TRBD1 covers 7 bases. Per germline, CDR1 SEHNR and CDR2 FQNEAQ (reference sequence). V gave up 10 bases and J gave up 0 bases; unmatched junction bases: 6. The CDR3 length is 13 residues. The CDR3 DNA reads TGTGCCACGGACCGGGACAGCTCCTACGAGCAGTACTTC. Protein product: CATDRDSSYEQYF.

The chain is built from TRBV29-1 and TRBJ2-7; 8 bases agree with TRBD2. J was trimmed by 3 bases and V by 4 bases; bases with no gene match: 2. Looked up from germline, CDR1 is SQVTM and CDR2 is ANQGSEA. The CDR3 runs 12 residues. CDR3 nucleotides: TGCAGCGTTGCGGGACTAGACTACGAGCAGTACTTC. This gives the protein CSVAGLDYEQYF.